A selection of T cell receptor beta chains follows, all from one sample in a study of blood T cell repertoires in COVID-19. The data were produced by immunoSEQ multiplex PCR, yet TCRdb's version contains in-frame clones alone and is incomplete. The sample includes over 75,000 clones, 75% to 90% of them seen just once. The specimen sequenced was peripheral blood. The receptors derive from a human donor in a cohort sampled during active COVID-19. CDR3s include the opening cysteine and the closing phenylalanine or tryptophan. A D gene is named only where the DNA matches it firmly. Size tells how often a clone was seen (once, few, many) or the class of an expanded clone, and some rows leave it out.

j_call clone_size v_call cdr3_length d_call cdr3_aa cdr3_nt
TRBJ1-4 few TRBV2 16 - CASSAERPGLLTKLFF TGTGCCAGCAGTGCAGAGAGACCGGGACTTCTAACGAAACTGTTTTTT
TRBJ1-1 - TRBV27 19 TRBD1 CASSLRFLQGGIGTTEAFF TGTGCCAGCAGTTTGCGTTTCCTACAGGGGGGCATAGGGACCACTGAAGCTTTCTTT
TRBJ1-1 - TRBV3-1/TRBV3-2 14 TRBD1 CASSTRQGDTEAFF TGTGCCAGCAGCACCCGACAGGGAGACACTGAAGCTTTCTTT
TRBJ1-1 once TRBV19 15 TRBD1 CASSIRGMVNTEAFF TGTGCCAGTAGTATCAGGGGGATGGTGAACACTGAAGCTTTCTTT
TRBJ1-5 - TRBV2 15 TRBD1 CASNEGTGGPQPQHF TGTGCCAGCAACGAGGGGACAGGAGGACCTCAGCCCCAGCATTTT
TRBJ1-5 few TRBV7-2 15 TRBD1 CASSKGGHGNQPQHF TGTGCCAGCAGCAAAGGGGGCCACGGCAATCAGCCCCAGCATTTT
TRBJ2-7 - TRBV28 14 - CASRAVGSLYEQYF TGTGCCAGCAGGGCTGTGGGGAGCCTCTACGAGCAGTACTTC
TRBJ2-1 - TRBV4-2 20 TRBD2 CASSPRLAGGATTAYNEQFF TGTGCCAGCAGCCCAAGGTTAGCGGGGGGCGCCACCACCGCCTACAATGAGCAGTTCTTC
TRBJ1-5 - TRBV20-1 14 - CSASSIEGNQPQHF TGCAGTGCTAGTAGTATCGAGGGCAATCAGCCCCAGCATTTT
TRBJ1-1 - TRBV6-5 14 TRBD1 CASTVPGGQGEAFF TGTGCCAGCACCGTACCCGGGGGACAGGGTGAAGCTTTCTTT
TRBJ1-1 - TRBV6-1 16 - CASSGRVAGAGTEAFF TGTGCCAGCAGTGGGAGAGTAGCGGGCGCGGGTACTGAAGCTTTCTTT
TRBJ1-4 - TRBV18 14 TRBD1 CASSPPGTEEKLFF TGTGCCAGCTCACCACCCGGGACAGAGGAAAAACTGTTTTTT
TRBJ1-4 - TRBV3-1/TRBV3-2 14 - CASSQDITAEKLFF TGTGCCAGCAGCCAAGATATAACAGCCGAAAAACTGTTTTTT
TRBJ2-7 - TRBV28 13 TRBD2 CASSMGLAGGLYF TGTGCCAGCAGTATGGGACTAGCGGGAGGGTTATACTTC
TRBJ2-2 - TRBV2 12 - CASSRYTGELFF TGTGCCAGCTCGAGATACACCGGGGAGCTGTTTTTT
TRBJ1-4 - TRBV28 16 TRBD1 CAITSKFGTGEVELFF TGTGCCATCACGTCGAAGTTCGGGACAGGGGAAGTAGAACTGTTTTTT
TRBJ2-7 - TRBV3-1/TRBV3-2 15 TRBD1 CASSQDWDRAYEQYF TGTGCCAGCAGCCAAGATTGGGACAGGGCCTACGAGCAGTACTTC
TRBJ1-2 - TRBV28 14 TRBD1 CASSPGQGLGGYTF TGTGCCAGCAGTCCGGGACAGGGGTTGGGTGGCTACACCTTC
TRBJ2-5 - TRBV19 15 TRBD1 CASSTYGTGQETQYF TGTGCCAGTAGTACCTACGGGACAGGTCAAGAGACCCAGTACTTC
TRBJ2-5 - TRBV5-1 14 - CASSSTGVQETQYF TGCGCCAGCAGCTCGACGGGTGTCCAAGAGACCCAGTACTTC
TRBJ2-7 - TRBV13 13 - CASSLEFSGEQYF TGTGCCAGCAGCTTAGAATTTTCAGGGGAGCAGTACTTC
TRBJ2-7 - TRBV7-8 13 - CASSLVETYEQYF TGTGCCAGCAGCTTAGTAGAAACCTACGAGCAGTACTTC
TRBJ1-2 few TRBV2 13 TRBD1 CASGGQGNYGYTF TGTGCCAGCGGGGGACAGGGAAACTATGGCTACACCTTC
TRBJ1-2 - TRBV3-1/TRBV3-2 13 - CASSQERQSGYTF TGTGCCAGCAGCCAAGAGAGACAGAGTGGCTACACCTTC
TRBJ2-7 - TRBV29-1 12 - CSAHRSPYEQYF TGCAGCGCTCACCGGTCACCCTACGAGCAGTACTTC
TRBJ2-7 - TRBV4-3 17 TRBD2 CASSQSYGLAGTYEQYF TGCGCCAGCAGCCAATCATACGGACTAGCGGGTACCTACGAGCAGTACTTC
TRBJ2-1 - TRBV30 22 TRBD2 CAWSVRLAGQLPGGSSYNEQFF TGTGCCTGGAGTGTACGACTAGCGGGGCAACTTCCTGGGGGGAGCTCCTACAATGAGCAGTTCTTC
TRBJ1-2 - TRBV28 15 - CASSLSGSANYGYTF TGTGCCAGCAGTTTATCAGGGTCCGCTAACTATGGCTACACCTTC